These 24 T cell receptor beta chains were all obtained from the same sample, sequenced in a study of vaccination and CD4 T cells after COVID-19. Scientists ran DNA taken from cultured CD4+ T cells through the Oncomine TCR Beta short-read assay for sequencing. TCRdb passed the PCR reads through MiXCR, listing each CDR3 protein once. The table includes some 16,000 distinct CDR3 sequences, around 44% detected once. The treatment was: approximately 10-day PBMC culture with coronavirus spike peptide pools or control peptides (ViraFEST assay). Antigen specificity for these receptors is unknown. This specimen consisted of CD4+ T cells from blood, cultured in vitro, obtained after SARS-CoV-2 vaccination. These receptors were obtained from a human donor who had recovered from COVID-19.

The V gene is TRBV4-2, the J gene TRBJ2-3, with D unclear. CDR1 and CDR2 (germline): LGHNA, YNFKEQ. Trimming cost V 1 base and J 0 bases, with 8 bases left between them. This CDR3 is 15 amino acids long. The CDR3 DNA sequence: TGTGCCAGCAGCCAAGGGGGTCCTAGCACAGATACGCAGTATTTT. Translation: CASSQGGPSTDTQYF.

This clonotype was recorded a few times. The chain uses TRBV7-2 and TRBJ2-5, with a weak D call TRBD2 (6 bases). V was pared by 7 bases and J by 3 bases, with 15 bases between. CDR3 length: 14 amino acids. From germline, CDR1 is SGHTA and CDR2 FQGNSA. This CDR3 reads CASKLADSEETQYF. The CDR3 bases are TGTGCCAGCAAATTAGCGGACTCAGAAGAGACCCAGTACTTC.

This rearrangement joins TRBV5-1 to TRBJ2-5, with TRBD2 matching over 8 bases. J was trimmed by 5 bases and V by 2 bases; bases with no gene match: 11. CDR1 and CDR2 (germline): SGHRS, YFSETQ. The length of the CDR3 is 16 residues. The CDR3 here is CASSLSTSGRGETQYF. Here the CDR3 DNA reads TGCGCCAGCAGCTTAAGTACTAGCGGCCGAGGGGAGACCCAGTACTTC.

Details on this clonotype: A much larger clone lies a single base off, so this may be a read error. J is TRBJ2-4 and V is TRBV19, with TRBD1 as a possible D gene (6 bases). This CDR3 is 17 amino acids long. Trimming took off 8 bases at V and 2 bases at J, with 22 bases between the two ends. Germline CDR1 reads LNHDA; CDR2 reads SQIVND (reference sequence). CDR3 region: CASSVWGRGVTKNIQYF. In DNA, the CDR3 is TGTGCCAGTTCCGTCTGGGGGCGAGGGGTAACCAAAAACATTCAGTACTTC.

The chain recombines TRBV7-8 with TRBJ2-7, with D possibly TRBD2 on 6 matching bases. In germline, CDR1 is SGHVS, CDR2 FQNEAQ. The CDR3 consists of 16 residues. The V and J ends lost 5 bases and 2 bases respectively, with 19 bases between them. The CDR3 sequence is CASSPVTSPKPYEQYF. The CDR3 DNA follows: TGTGCCAGCAGCCCAGTCACTAGCCCCAAGCCCTACGAGCAGTACTTC.

V gene TRBV18 combines with J gene TRBJ2-3; TRBD1 might be the D (5 bases). This CDR3 has 14 amino acids. CDR1 KGHSH and CDR2 LQKENI come from the germline V gene. V was shortened by 5 bases and J by 6 bases, with 15 bases between the two germline ends. Written as DNA, the CDR3 is TGTGCCAGCTCAACCAAGACAGTTGGGGATACGCAGTATTTT. Residues: CASSTKTVGDTQYF.

This clonotype was counted only a few times. The V gene is TRBV18, the J gene TRBJ1-1; no clear D. Germline V gene lookup returns CDR1 KGHSH and CDR2 LQKENI. This CDR3 is 15 amino acids long. The V gene lost 4 bases and the J gene lost 2 bases, with 14 bases spanning the gap. The CDR3 DNA reads TGTGCCAGCTCACTCGGGAACGTGGCCAACACTGAAGCTTTCTTT. Its translation is CASSLGNVANTEAFF.

V gene TRBV20-1 combines with J gene TRBJ2-5; TRBD1 might be the D (6 bases). Per the germline V gene, CDR1 is DFQATT and CDR2 is SNEGSKA (reference sequence). Trimming took 4 bases from V and 2 from J, leaving 8 bases between them. This CDR3 spans 12 amino acids. The chain's CDR3 is CSANREQETQYF. In nucleotides, the CDR3 is TGCAGTGCTAACAGGGAACAAGAGACCCAGTACTTC.

The CDR3 region has the DNA TGTGCCAGCAGCCAAGATTTTCTAGCGGGAGGGCCTTCACAAGAGACCCAGTACTTC. Translated: CASSQDFLAGGPSQETQYF. The V call is TRBV4-2, the J call TRBJ2-5, with 12 bases that match TRBD2. This CDR3 spans 19 amino acids. Trimming cost V 0 bases and J 2 bases; bases outside gene matches: 10. Germline V gives CDR1 LGHNA, CDR2 YNFKEQ.

This sequence joins TRBV6-5 and TRBJ2-2; unclear D gene. From germline, CDR1 is MNHEY and CDR2 SVGAGI. V lost 4 bases to trimming and J lost 1 base, with 10 bases between them. The CDR3 loop spans 15 amino acids. The CDR3: CASSFSPKNTGELFF. The CDR3, as DNA: TGTGCCAGCAGTTTCTCGCCGAAGAACACCGGGGAGCTGTTTTTT.

The chain carries TRBV7-9 and TRBJ1-1, with 10 nucleotides matching TRBD1. CDR1 and CDR2 from the germline V gene are SEHNR and FQNEAQ (reference sequence). The CDR3 length is 15 residues. The V and J ends lost 2 bases and 4 bases, in that order; junction bases with no gene match: 4. The DNA of the CDR3 is TGTGCCAGCAGCTTACCCGGGACAGGGGTCACTGAAGCTTTCTTT. The encoded protein is CASSLPGTGVTEAFF.

This clonotype was seen just once. V and J are TRBV24-1 and TRBJ2-2, with 8 bases identical to TRBD1. The V and J ends lost 0 bases and 3 bases, in that order; junction bases with no gene match: 2. The CDR3 is 16 residues long. From germline, CDR1 is KGHDR and CDR2 SFDVKD. The CDR3 sequence: CATSDLAGGDTGELFF. CDR3 sequence (DNA): TGTGCCACCAGTGATTTGGCAGGGGGCGACACCGGGGAGCTGTTTTTT.

The V and J genes are TRBV20-1 and TRBJ1-2; TRBD1 might be the D (5 bases). The CDR3 covers 10 residues. The germline CDR1 and CDR2 sequences are DFQATT and SNEGSKA (reference sequence). Trimming stripped 5 bases from V and 7 bases from J, with 8 bases between. The CDR3 nucleotides read TGCAGTGCTTACAGGTTTGGCTACACCTTC. The encoded protein is CSAYRFGYTF.

The V call is TRBV5-1, the J call TRBJ2-5; no clear D gene. This CDR3 has 14 amino acids. The V end lost 4 bases, the J end lost 1 base, and 11 bases lay between the germline ends. Germline values: CDR1 SGHRS, CDR2 YFSETQ. CDR3 residues: CASSPLTTQETQYF. The CDR3 nucleotides read TGCGCCAGCAGCCCACTGACCACCCAAGAGACCCAGTACTTC.

The count of this clonotype is one. The J gene is TRBJ2-7, the V gene TRBV12-3 or TRBV12-4, with D possibly matching TRBD1 (5 bases). This CDR3 contains 14 residues. Trimming took off 4 bases at V and 1 base at J, with 11 bases between the two ends. The CDR3 region has the DNA TGTGCCAGCAGTTCGACAGTGCATTCCTACGAGCAGTACTTC. It codes for CASSSTVHSYEQYF.

This clonotype turned up a few times. CDR3 nucleotides: TGTGCCACCAGCAGAGGGGGGACTAGCGGGAGATCTGAGACCCAGTACTTC. Protein sequence: CATSRGGTSGRSETQYF. V and J are TRBV15 and TRBJ2-5; TRBD2 agrees at 14 bases. This CDR3 has 17 amino acids. V was clipped by 1 base and J by 5 bases; unmatched bases: 6. The germline CDR1 and CDR2 sequences are LNHNV and YYDKDF (reference sequence).

This clonotype was seen a few times. The V call is TRBV5-1, the J call TRBJ2-3; weak D call: TRBD2 (6 bases). Per germline, CDR1 SGHRS and CDR2 YFSETQ. The CDR3 has 15 residues. Trimming cost V 8 bases and J 8 bases, with 24 bases left between them. CDR3 amino acids: CASATGLGGSGTQYF. In nucleotides, the CDR3 is TGCGCCAGTGCGACGGGACTGGGGGGTAGTGGTACGCAGTATTTT.

The rearrangement links TRBV19 to TRBJ2-7; 10 positions agree with TRBD2. Germline V CDR1 and CDR2: LNHDA, SQIVND (reference sequence). The length of the CDR3 is 16 residues. J was trimmed by 3 bases and V by 6 bases; bases with no gene match: 11. The CDR3 is CASSQPGLASLYEQYF. The CDR3 DNA reads as TGTGCCAGTAGCCAGCCGGGACTAGCGTCTCTCTACGAGCAGTACTTC. The full variable domain, in which reference TRBV19 and TRBJ2-7 provide the parts outside the CDR3, is DGGITQSPKYLFRKEGQNVTLSCEQNLNHDAMYWYRQDPGQGLRLIYYSQIVNDFQKGDIAEGYSVSREKKESFPLTVTSAQKNPTAFYLCASSQPGLASLYEQYFGPGTRLTVT.

This clonotype was counted only a few times. This chain connects TRBV27 to TRBJ1-1, with D uncertain. The CDR3 is 13 residues long. Trimming shortened V by 6 bases and J by 0 bases, and 8 bases separated the two germline ends. Germline lookup yields CDR1 MNHEY and CDR2 SMNVEV (reference sequence). The CDR3 region has the DNA TGTGCCAGCAGCCTAAGGATGAACACTGAAGCTTTCTTT. This sequence encodes CASSLRMNTEAFF.

This clonotype was counted only a few times. The V and J genes are TRBV28 and TRBJ2-7; 7 nucleotides match TRBD2. In germline, CDR1 is MDHEN, CDR2 SYDVKM. The J segment lost 3 bases and the V segment lost 1 base, leaving 18 bases of the junction unmatched. This CDR3 has 19 amino acids. CDR3 loop: CASSLFLAVDVWVNYEQYF. The DNA of the CDR3 is TGTGCCAGCAGTTTATTTCTAGCGGTAGACGTTTGGGTCAACTACGAGCAGTACTTC.

J is TRBJ2-7 and V is TRBV27; D gene uncertain. This CDR3 is 13 amino acids long. The germline gives CDR1 MNHEY, CDR2 SMNVEV (reference sequence). V was pared by 2 bases and J by 2 bases, with 7 bases between. CDR3 coding DNA: TGTGCCAGCAGTTTAAGACCGACCTACGAGCAGTACTTC. Residues: CASSLRPTYEQYF.

This chain connects TRBV20-1 to TRBJ1-2; maybe TRBD1 (6 bases). CDR1 and CDR2 (germline): DFQATT, SNEGSKA (reference sequence). Trimming removed 0 bases from V and 8 bases from J, with 16 bases in between. This CDR3 has 14 amino acids. CDR3 DNA: TGCAGTGCTAGAGATTGGGGGCAGGGGTTCGGCTACACCTTC. Its translation: CSARDWGQGFGYTF.

This chain uses TRBV4-1 with TRBJ1-1; no clear D gene. The CDR3 covers 13 residues. Between the trimmed V and J ends, which lost 4 bases and 6 bases, there was a span of 12 bases. CDR1 is MGHRA, CDR2 YSYEKL, per germline. The CDR3 protein is CASSRFTVAEAFF. Written as DNA, the CDR3 is TGCGCCAGCAGCCGATTCACGGTGGCTGAAGCTTTCTTT.

The J gene is TRBJ2-3, the V gene TRBV2; 13 bases align to TRBD2. Trimming took 6 bases from V and 4 from J; bases not matched to a gene: 7. CDR3 length equals 16 residues. Germline loops: CDR1 SNHLY, CDR2 FYNNEI. The CDR3 sequence is CASSSTSGRAPDTQYF. The CDR3 nucleotides read TGTGCCAGCAGCTCTACTAGCGGGAGGGCCCCAGATACGCAGTATTTT. Full variable domain (missing parts from reference TRBV2 and TRBJ2-3): EPEVTQTPSHQVTQMGQEVILRCVPISNHLYFYWYRQILGQKVEFLVSFYNNEISEKSEIFDDQFSVERPDGSNFTLKIRSTKLEDSAMYFCASSSTSGRAPDTQYFGPGTRLTVL.